Listed below are T cell receptor beta chains from one sample, sequenced in a study of blood T cell repertoires in COVID-19. Using immunoSEQ multiplex PCR, the repertoire was profiled, and TCRdb retains in-frame clones only, with some absent. The sample lists hundreds of thousands of clones, about 90% occurring once. Source material: peripheral blood. The source is a woman in her thirties or forties with COVID-19, enrolled during active disease. Each CDR3 is given with its conserved first and last residue. Fields, in order: J gene, D gene, clone size, V gene, CDR3 DNA, CDR3 protein. D genes are given only for firm matches. Some rows mark clone size as missing; the rest say once, few, many or name a class of expanded clone.

TRBJ2-7	.	.	TRBV18	TGTGCCAGCTCACCACTCGGCTACGAGCAGTACTTC	CASSPLGYEQYF
TRBJ2-2	.	once	TRBV9	TGTGCCAGCAGCGTAGCAGGGGGGCCCACCGGGGAGCTGTTTTTT	CASSVAGGPTGELFF
TRBJ2-7	.	.	TRBV6-6	TGTGCCAGCAGTCTTGCTCAGGTAACCCACGAGCAGTACTTC	CASSLAQVTHEQYF
TRBJ2-1	.	.	TRBV9	TGTGCCAGCAGCGTAGGGCAGGGGGGAAAGGATGAGCAGTTCTTC	CASSVGQGGKDEQFF
TRBJ1-1	.	few	TRBV28	TGTGCCAGCAGTCCCCCCGGGGGGGCTCTCGAAGCTTTCTTT	CASSPPGGALEAFF
TRBJ1-2	.	once	TRBV7-2	TGTGCCAGCAGCTCCCGACGGAGCTATGGCTACACCTTC	CASSSRRSYGYTF
TRBJ2-7	.	.	TRBV5-4	TGTGCCAGCAGTTCCCCAGCGGAGGGGCAACACTTC	CASSSPAEGQHF
TRBJ1-1	TRBD1	.	TRBV7-3	TGTGCCAGCAGCGAGGGGGCCCTACGGGCTGAAGCTTTCTTT	CASSEGALRAEAFF
TRBJ1-4	.	.	TRBV5-1	TGCGCCAGCGGCTTAGGGGATACTAATGAAAAACTGTTTTTT	CASGLGDTNEKLFF
TRBJ2-6	TRBD1	once	TRBV4-2	TGTGCCAGCAGCCGACAGGAGACAGGGGGGGGAAGCTCTGGGGCCAACGTCCTGACTTTC	CASSRQETGGGSSGANVLTF
TRBJ1-5	.	.	TRBV9	TGTGCCAGCAGCGTAGAGGGGGATCACAATCAGCCCCAGCATTTT	CASSVEGDHNQPQHF
TRBJ2-7	.	once	TRBV5-1	TGCGCCAGCAGCTTGGTCCGTCAGGGGAACTACGAGCAGTACTTC	CASSLVRQGNYEQYF
TRBJ1-4	TRBD1	.	TRBV29-1	TGCAGCGTTGAAACAGGGGTAGATGAAAAACTGTTTTTT	CSVETGVDEKLFF
TRBJ2-2	TRBD2	.	TRBV28	TGTGCCAGCAGTTTATGGGGAGGGGCCGATGGCGGGGAGCTGTTTTTT	CASSLWGGADGGELFF
TRBJ1-2	TRBD1	.	TRBV30	TGTGCCTGGAGGGAACGGGACAGGAGACCCTATGGCTACACCTTC	CAWRERDRRPYGYTF
TRBJ2-7	TRBD2	.	TRBV14	TGTGCCAGCAGCCAAGACCGGACTAGCGGAGTCAGCGAGCAGTACTTC	CASSQDRTSGVSEQYF
TRBJ2-1	.	.	TRBV14	TGTGCCAGCAGCCAAGTAACAGTCTACAATGAGCAGTTCTTC	CASSQVTVYNEQFF
TRBJ2-2	.	.	TRBV2	TGTGCCAGCAGTGAAGGCGACACCGGGGAGCTGTTTTTT	CASSEGDTGELFF
TRBJ1-3	TRBD1	.	TRBV5-1	TGCGCCAGCAGTTCGGACCCGACAGGGAACGGAAACACCATATATTTT	CASSSDPTGNGNTIYF
TRBJ2-7	TRBD1	.	TRBV3-1/TRBV3-2	TGTGCCAGCAGCCAACCAGACAGGGACTACGAGCAGTACTTC	CASSQPDRDYEQYF
TRBJ1-1	.	.	TRBV7-9	TGTGCCAGCAGCCCTATAGGGGCTGAAGCTTTCTTT	CASSPIGAEAFF
TRBJ2-6	.	.	TRBV2	TGTGCCAGCACCGAGACAGCTACCACCTCTGGGGCCAACGTCCTGACTTTC	CASTETATTSGANVLTF
TRBJ1-5	TRBD1	.	TRBV27	TGTGCCAGCAGACCGCGGCCCGACAGGGAGAATCGGCCCCAGCATTTT	CASRPRPDRENRPQHF
TRBJ1-6	.	.	TRBV18	TGTGCCAGCTCACGTGGGGAACAGGGTAATTCACCCCTCCACTTT	CASSRGEQGNSPLHF
TRBJ2-7	TRBD1	.	TRBV6-2/TRBV6-3	TGTGCCAGCAGTTCGGGACAGGGAAATTGGCAGTACTTC	CASSSGQGNWQYF
TRBJ2-1	.	.	TRBV9	TGTGCCAGCAGCATAACTAGCTCCTACAATGAGCAGTTCTTC	CASSITSSYNEQFF
TRBJ2-2	TRBD1	.	TRBV6-5	TGTGCCAGCTTTTTACAGGGGCAAAACGGGGAGCTGTTTTTT	CASFLQGQNGELFF
TRBJ1-1	.	.	TRBV12-3/TRBV12-4	TGTGCCAGCAGTTTTCGGGGAACTGAAGCTTTCTTT	CASSFRGTEAFF
TRBJ1-5	TRBD1	.	TRBV6-1	TGTGCCAGCAGTGAAAGGGGGCGAGGCAATCAGCCCCAGCATTTT	CASSERGRGNQPQHF
TRBJ1-6	TRBD1	.	TRBV7-9	TGTGCCAGCAGCGCCCGACAGGGTGGGGGCAATTCACCCCTCCACTTT	CASSARQGGGNSPLHF
TRBJ1-2	TRBD1	once	TRBV6-6	TGTGCCAGCAGTTACCGGGGACAGGCTAACTATGGCTACACCTTC	CASSYRGQANYGYTF
TRBJ2-2	.	.	TRBV5-1	TGCGCCAGCAGCTCCGTAGTAGCCGGGGAGCTGTTTTTT	CASSSVVAGELFF
TRBJ2-1	.	.	TRBV7-2	TGTGCCAGCAGCTTACCCTCGCCTAGCAATGAGCAGTTCTTC	CASSLPSPSNEQFF
TRBJ2-5	TRBD1	.	TRBV6-6	TGTGCCAGCAGTCTTGTACCCCCGGGACAGGGGGTTTACCAAGAGACCCAGTACTTC	CASSLVPPGQGVYQETQYF
TRBJ2-1	TRBD2	once	TRBV5-1	TGCGCCAGCAGCGGCCCGGGACTAGCGGGGGGGCTGAATGAGCAGTTCTTC	CASSGPGLAGGLNEQFF
TRBJ2-3	.	.	TRBV5-4	TGTGCCAGCAGCCTAGCTCTTTCCACAGATACGCAGTATTTT	CASSLALSTDTQYF
TRBJ1-2	.	.	TRBV12-5	TGTGCTAGTGGTTTGGTAGTGTCAGGATCGTTATATGGCTACACCTTC	CASGLVVSGSLYGYTF
TRBJ2-1	.	.	TRBV4-3	TGCGCCAGCAGCCAAGAGCGGTACAATGAGCAGTTCTTC	CASSQERYNEQFF
TRBJ1-3	TRBD1	.	TRBV19	TGTGCCAGTAGTATGACAGGGGGAGCTGGAAACACCATATATTTT	CASSMTGGAGNTIYF
TRBJ1-2	TRBD1	once	TRBV7-2	TGTGCCAGCAGCGCGGGACAGGGTTATGGCTACACCTTC	CASSAGQGYGYTF
TRBJ1-3	TRBD1	.	TRBV6-2/TRBV6-3	TGTGCCAGCAGTTACGGACAGGGACACTCTGGAAACACCATATATTTT	CASSYGQGHSGNTIYF
TRBJ2-1	TRBD2	.	TRBV5-4	TGTGCCAGCAGAGCCGGGACTAGCGGGAGCTGGAACAATGAGCAGTTCTTC	CASRAGTSGSWNNEQFF
TRBJ2-6	.	.	TRBV3-1/TRBV3-2	TGTGCCAGCAGTCCTATCGCTGGGGCCAACGTCCTGACTTTC	CASSPIAGANVLTF
TRBJ2-3	.	.	TRBV4-3	TGCGCCAGCAGCCAAGGGATCGGGGTTCGGGGCACAGATACGCAGTATTTT	CASSQGIGVRGTDTQYF
TRBJ2-7	TRBD1	.	TRBV11-3	TGTGCCAGCAGCTTCGGACAGGCCTACGAGCAGTACTTC	CASSFGQAYEQYF